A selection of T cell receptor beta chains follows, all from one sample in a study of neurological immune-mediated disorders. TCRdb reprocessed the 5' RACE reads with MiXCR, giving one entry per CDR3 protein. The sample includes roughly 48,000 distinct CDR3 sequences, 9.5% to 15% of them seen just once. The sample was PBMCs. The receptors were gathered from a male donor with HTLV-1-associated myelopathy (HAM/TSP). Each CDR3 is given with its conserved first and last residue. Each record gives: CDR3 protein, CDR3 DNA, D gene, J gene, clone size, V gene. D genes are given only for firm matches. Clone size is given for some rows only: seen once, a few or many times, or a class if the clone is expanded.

cdr3_aa: CASGFRDRVKLGF
cdr3_nt: TGTGCCAGCGGATTCCGGGACAGGGTTAAGCTTGGCTTT
d_call: TRBD1
j_call: TRBJ1-1
clone_size: many
v_call: TRBV12-3/TRBV12-4

cdr3_aa: CASSFWTGGNTIYF
cdr3_nt: TGTGCCAGCAGTTTTTGGACAGGGGGAAACACCATATATTTT
d_call: TRBD1
j_call: TRBJ1-3
clone_size: many
v_call: TRBV12-3/TRBV12-4

cdr3_aa: CASSTTGAYNEKLFF
cdr3_nt: TGCGCCAGCAGCACGACAGGGGCCTATAATGAAAAACTGTTTTTT
d_call: TRBD1
j_call: TRBJ1-4
clone_size: many
v_call: TRBV5-1

cdr3_aa: CASSRDPGGTEAFF
cdr3_nt: TGTGCCAGCAGCAGAGACCCGGGTGGGACTGAAGCTTTCTTT
d_call: .
j_call: TRBJ1-1
clone_size: few
v_call: TRBV5-5

cdr3_aa: CASSLGPPDTQYF
cdr3_nt: TGTGCCAGCAGCTTGGGTCCGCCAGATACGCAGTATTTT
d_call: .
j_call: TRBJ2-3
clone_size: many
v_call: TRBV7-2

cdr3_aa: CASSVAGTGEGTQYF
cdr3_nt: TGCGCCAGCAGCGTGGCCGGGACAGGGGAGGGGACCCAGTACTTC
d_call: TRBD1
j_call: TRBJ2-5
clone_size: many
v_call: TRBV5-1

cdr3_aa: CASRPGPQGEKLFF
cdr3_nt: TGCGCCAGCAGGCCGGGACCCCAGGGAGAAAAACTGTTTTTT
d_call: .
j_call: TRBJ1-4
clone_size: many
v_call: TRBV5-1

cdr3_aa: CASSLDPPNYGYTF
cdr3_nt: TGCGCCAGCAGTCTGGATCCCCCTAACTATGGCTACACCTTC
d_call: .
j_call: TRBJ1-2
clone_size: many
v_call: TRBV5-1

cdr3_aa: CASSLDRRTGLLTEAFF
cdr3_nt: TGTGCCAGCAGCTTAGATCGCCGGACAGGGCTGTTGACTGAAGCTTTCTTT
d_call: TRBD1
j_call: TRBJ1-1
clone_size: .
v_call: TRBV11-3

cdr3_aa: CASSGGQGRGEQYF
cdr3_nt: TGCGCCAGCAGCGGGGGACAGGGGCGAGGGGAGCAGTACTTC
d_call: TRBD1
j_call: TRBJ2-7
clone_size: many
v_call: TRBV5-1

cdr3_aa: CASSRDRGSQETQYF
cdr3_nt: TGTGCCAGCTCAAGGGACAGGGGGTCCCAAGAGACCCAGTACTTC
d_call: TRBD1
j_call: TRBJ2-5
clone_size: few
v_call: TRBV18

cdr3_aa: CAITQGHGNTIYF
cdr3_nt: TGTGCCATCACCCAGGGCCACGGAAACACCATATATTTT
d_call: .
j_call: TRBJ1-3
clone_size: many
v_call: TRBV10-3

cdr3_aa: CASSWWGGLNTEAFF
cdr3_nt: TGTGCCAGCAGCTGGTGGGGGGGCCTGAACACTGAAGCTTTCTTT
d_call: .
j_call: TRBJ1-1
clone_size: many
v_call: TRBV5-6

cdr3_aa: CASSSRNEQFF
cdr3_nt: TGTGCCAGCAGCTCCCGGAATGAGCAGTTCTTC
d_call: .
j_call: TRBJ2-1
clone_size: many
v_call: TRBV7-9